This TCR beta chain derives from a study of blood T cells in healthy people across ages. Trimming shortened V by 2 bases and J by 3 bases, and 13 bases separated the two germline ends. CDR3 length: 14 amino acids. Per germline, CDR1 DFQATT and CDR2 SNEGSKA (reference sequence). Next came a second PCR, run for about 6 to 11 cycles, which used a sample-barcoded 5' primer along with a J-beta primer mix. All cDNA molecules were each tagged by a template-switch adaptor with 12 random nucleotides. There were at least 3 million CDR3-containing paired-end reads obtained from each sample. TCRdb re-derived calls from the 5' RACE reads in MiXCR, one entry per CDR3 protein. The table lists some 760,000 distinct CDR3 sequences, approximately 25% of them singletons. A further study also used this sample, focusing on T cells of mothers and their children.

The V and J genes are TRBV20-1 and TRBJ1-1; possible D gene TRBD1, 6 bases. The TCR was taken from a boy between 5 and 17 years old in good health. The specimen was blood. Here the CDR3 reads CSARTGGADTEAFF. The CDR3 DNA is TGCAGTGCTAGAACGGGGGGCGCGGACACTGAAGCTTTCTTT.